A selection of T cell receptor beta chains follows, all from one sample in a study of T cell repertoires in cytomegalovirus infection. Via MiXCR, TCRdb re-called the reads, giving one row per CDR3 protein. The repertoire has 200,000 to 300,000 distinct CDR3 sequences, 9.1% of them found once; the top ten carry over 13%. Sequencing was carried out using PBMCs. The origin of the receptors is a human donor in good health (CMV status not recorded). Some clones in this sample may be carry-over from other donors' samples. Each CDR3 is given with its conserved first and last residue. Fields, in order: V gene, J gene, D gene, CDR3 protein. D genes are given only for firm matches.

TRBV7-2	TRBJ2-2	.	CASSLGRTGELFF
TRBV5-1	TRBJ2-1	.	CASSRGPEWDNEQFF
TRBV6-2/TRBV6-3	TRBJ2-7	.	CASSYPDKITYEQYF
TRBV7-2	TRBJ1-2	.	CASSASLGGYTF
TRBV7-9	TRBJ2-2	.	CASSSNRDKNTGELFF
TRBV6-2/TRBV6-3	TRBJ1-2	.	CASIQRGPKNGYTF
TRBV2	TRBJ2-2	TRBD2	CASSELSGKVTGELFF
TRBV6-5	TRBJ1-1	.	CASSYSGGLNTEAFF
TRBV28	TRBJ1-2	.	CASSLAGHGYTF
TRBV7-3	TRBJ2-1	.	CASSPTPGNEQFF
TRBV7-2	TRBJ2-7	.	CASSYRTVFHEQYF
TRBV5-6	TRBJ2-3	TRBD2	CASSSTLAGREADTQYF
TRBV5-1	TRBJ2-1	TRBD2	CASSGRADNEQFF
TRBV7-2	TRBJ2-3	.	CASSSDSVIGTTDTQYF
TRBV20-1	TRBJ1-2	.	CSAREGANYGYTF
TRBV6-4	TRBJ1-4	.	CASSVSGLPYEKLFF
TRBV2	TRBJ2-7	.	CASRDNGGYEQYF
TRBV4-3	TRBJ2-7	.	CASSPSGGGPYEQYF
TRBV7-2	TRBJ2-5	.	CASSLAQGGETQYF